The 6 T cell receptor beta chains listed next were all sequenced from one sample in a study of T cell responses to AZD1222 COVID-19 vaccine. The data were produced by immunoSEQ multiplex PCR, yet TCRdb's version contains in-frame clones alone and is incomplete. The sample contains about 150,000 clones, over 90% of which appear only once. This material consisted of peripheral blood, taken on day 0 of AZD1222 vaccination. The receptor set was obtained from an adult in good health.

V and J are TRBV5-6 and TRBJ2-3; TRBD2 might be the D (5 bases). The CDR3 contains 15 residues. V gave up 4 bases and J gave up 2 bases, with 14 bases separating them. CDR1 and CDR2 (germline): SGHDT, YYEEEE. CDR3 nucleotide sequence: TGTGCCAGCAGCGGACTGCGGGCCTTCACAGATACGCAGTATTTT. It is translated as CASSGLRAFTDTQYF.

The rearrangement uses TRBV24-1 and TRBJ2-1; 9 bases line up with TRBD1. The CDR3 runs to 17 residues. J lost 2 bases, V lost 2 bases, and 6 bases had no gene match. Germline loops: CDR1 KGHDR, CDR2 SFDVKD. The CDR3 protein is CATSDSSGTGTYNEQFF. CDR3 nucleotide sequence: TGTGCCACCAGTGATTCTTCCGGGACAGGGACCTACAATGAGCAGTTCTTC.

The chain links TRBV10-2 to TRBJ1-5; perhaps TRBD1 as D (6 bases). Germline V CDR1 and CDR2: WSHSY, SAAADI. This CDR3 is built from 14 residues. V shed 3 bases and J shed 3 bases, with 9 bases lying between them. The CDR3 nucleotides read TGCGCCAGCAGTGAAGGACAGTACAATCAGCCCCAGCATTTT. Amino acid sequence: CASSEGQYNQPQHF.

The V gene is TRBV6-1, the J gene TRBJ1-6; D not certain. This CDR3 is built from 14 residues. Germline loops: CDR1 MNHNS, CDR2 SASEGT. The V and J ends lost 3 bases and 9 bases respectively, with 12 bases between them. The CDR3 is CASSEEGRTSPLHF. CDR3 nucleotide sequence: TGTGCCAGCAGTGAGGAGGGAAGGACTTCACCCCTCCACTTT.

The V call is TRBV20-1, the J call TRBJ1-3, with D possibly TRBD1 on 5 matching bases. Germline CDR1 and CDR2: DFQATT and SNEGSKA (reference sequence). CDR3 size: 15 residues. V was clipped by 3 bases and J by 0 bases, with 12 bases between them. The CDR3, as DNA: TGCAGTGCTAGTTCAGGGCTCCACTCTGGAAACACCATATATTTT. Translation: CSASSGLHSGNTIYF.

The rearrangement uses TRBV3-1 (or the pseudogene TRBV3-2) and TRBJ2-2, with 12 bases aligning to TRBD2. CDR1 is LGHDT and CDR2 is YNNKEL in the germline V gene (reference sequence). The CDR3 extends over 20 amino acids. Losses at the gene ends were 0 bases for V and 4 bases for J; bases not matched to a gene: 12. In DNA, the CDR3 is TGTGCCAGCAGCCAAGATATGCCTAGCGGGAGGGTAATAGGCACCGGGGAGCTGTTTTTT. Translation gives CASSQDMPSGRVIGTGELFF.